Each of the 26 T cell receptor beta chains below was sequenced from the same sample in a study of cytomegalovirus exposure and HLA in healthy donors. Primers: 60 Vbeta forward and 13 Jbeta reverse. Generated by immunoSEQ multiplex PCR, the TCRdb table keeps only in-frame clones and is missing some. Among about 100,000 clones listed, 78% were seen once. The specimen was PBMCs. These receptors all come from a woman in her fifties or sixties in good health and CMV-seronegative.

The gene calls are TRBV13 and TRBJ2-7, with D tentatively TRBD2 (6 bases). CDR3 length equals 17 residues. The germline gives CDR1 PRHDT, CDR2 FYEKMQ (reference sequence). The V gene lost 6 bases and the J gene lost 4 bases, with 25 bases spanning the gap. CDR3 residues: CASSSNGAGLNLYEQYF. CDR3 bases: TGTGCCAGCAGTTCTAACGGGGCAGGACTAAACCTGTACGAGCAGTACTTC.

This clone showed up just a few times. V is TRBV5-1 and J is TRBJ2-7, with TRBD2 matching over 14 bases. V was pared by 4 bases and J by 4 bases, with 7 bases of the junction left unmatched. This CDR3 contains 16 residues. Germline assignment: CDR1 SGHRS and CDR2 YFSETQ. CDR3 DNA: TGCGCCAGCAGCGAAGGGACTAGCGGGGGTTTGTACGAGCAGTACTTC. Residues: CASSEGTSGGLYEQYF.

The V call is TRBV5-6, the J call TRBJ1-5; D unclear. V gave up 4 bases and J gave up 2 bases, with 10 bases separating them. The CDR3 is 14 amino acids. Germline CDR1 and CDR2: SGHDT and YYEEEE. The CDR3 spells CASSLRGGNQPQHF. The DNA for the CDR3 is TGTGCCAGCAGCCTCCGGGGAGGCAATCAGCCCCAGCATTTT.

CDR3 loop: CASSLGLAETLNQETQYF. CDR3 DNA: TGTGCCAGCAGCCTCGGACTAGCGGAGACACTTAACCAAGAGACCCAGTACTTC. J is TRBJ2-5 and V is TRBV7-8; 10 bases match TRBD2. The CDR3 contains 18 residues. The junction had 12 bases not matched to a gene; V was cut back by 5 bases and J by 0 bases. Per the germline V gene, CDR1 is SGHVS and CDR2 is FQNEAQ.

The chain employs TRBV19 and TRBJ2-3; 7 bases match TRBD2. Trimming cost V 0 bases and J 0 bases; bases outside gene matches: 12. The germline V gene has CDR1 LNHDA and CDR2 SQIVND (reference sequence). The CDR3 sequence is 19 residues long. The CDR3 nucleotides are TGTGCCAGTAGTATAGACCTAGGGGACGGGGGGACTAGCACAGATACGCAGTATTTT. Protein product: CASSIDLGDGGTSTDTQYF.

DNA for the CDR3: TGTGCCAGCAGCTGGGCCGCTACAGGGGTCGGGCTTAACTATGGCTACACCTTC. Protein product: CASSWAATGVGLNYGYTF. J is TRBJ1-2 and V is TRBV7-8; TRBD1 aligns across 7 bases. CDR1 is SGHVS and CDR2 is FQNEAQ in the germline V gene. CDR3 length: 18 residues. The V segment lost 4 bases and the J segment 1 base; nucleotides outside the gene matches: 15.

This clone turned up a few times. The rearrangement links TRBV4-3 to TRBJ1-1, with D perhaps matching TRBD1 (6 bases). Germline lookup yields CDR1 LGHNA and CDR2 YSLEER. The ends were cut back, 3 bases at V and 5 bases at J, with 16 bases in the middle. This CDR3 has 15 amino acids. CDR3 in amino acids: CASSQILQGGTEAFF. The CDR3 DNA follows: TGCGCCAGCAGCCAGATATTACAGGGTGGTACTGAAGCTTTCTTT.

V usage is TRBV29-1 and J usage is TRBJ2-7; D remains unclear. Trimming took off 1 base at V and 9 bases at J, with 10 bases between the two ends. CDR3 length: 11 residues. Germline CDR1 reads SQVTM; CDR2 reads ANQGSEA. CDR3 DNA sequence: TGCAGCGTTGAAGTCGACTCGCGGCAGTACTTC. Its protein is CSVEVDSRQYF.

V and J are TRBV6-5 and TRBJ1-1; 8 bases are a match to TRBD1. The trim removed 0 bases at V and 1 base at J, leaving 1 base unmatched. The CDR3 runs 15 residues. Germline values: CDR1 MNHEY, CDR2 SVGAGI. CDR3 sequence: CASSYSTGANTEAFF. The CDR3 nucleotides are TGTGCCAGCAGTTACTCGACAGGGGCGAACACTGAAGCTTTCTTT.

V usage is TRBV2 and J usage is TRBJ2-1; TRBD2 aligns across 8 bases. From germline, CDR1 is SNHLY and CDR2 FYNNEI. CDR3 length: 15 residues. Trimming cost V 11 bases and J 4 bases; bases outside gene matches: 13. The CDR3 is CASSPGTSVYNEQFF. For the CDR3, the DNA is TGTGCCTCTAGTCCCGGGACTAGTGTTTACAATGAGCAGTTCTTC. Complete variable domain (other parts from reference TRBV2 and TRBJ2-1): EPEVTQTPSHQVTQMGQEVILRCVPISNHLYFYWYRQILGQKVEFLVSFYNNEISEKSEIFDDQFSVERPDGSNFTLKIRSTKLEDSAMYFCASSPGTSVYNEQFFGPGTRLTVL.

This chain connects TRBV28 to TRBJ2-1; unclear D gene. V was clipped by 3 bases and J by 8 bases, with 11 bases between them. This CDR3 comprises 13 residues. Germline loops: CDR1 MDHEN, CDR2 SYDVKM. Written as DNA, the CDR3 is TGTGCCAGCAGTTTTTGGAGAGCCGATGAGCAGTTCTTC. This encodes CASSFWRADEQFF.

This rearrangement joins TRBV5-6 to TRBJ2-2; 7 nucleotides line up with TRBD1. Germline CDR1 reads SGHDT; CDR2 reads YYEEEE. This CDR3 has 15 amino acids. With 0 bases clipped from V and 6 bases from J, the junction kept 5 bases outside the gene matches. The CDR3 spells CASSLGTGVAGELFF. The CDR3 DNA reads as TGTGCCAGCAGCTTGGGAACAGGGGTGGCCGGGGAGCTGTTTTTT.

This sequence joins TRBV4-3 and TRBJ1-6, with 7 bases that match TRBD1. The germline V gene encodes CDR1 LGHNA and CDR2 YSLEER. The CDR3 has 15 amino acids. Germline trimming cut 1 base from V and 6 bases from J; bases unmatched to any gene: 3. DNA of the CDR3: TGCGCCAGCAGCCAAGCAGGGGGTGGTAATTCACCCCTCCACTTT. Translated, it gives CASSQAGGGNSPLHF.

The chain joins TRBV5-1 to TRBJ2-1; 10 bases are shared with TRBD2. The CDR3 consists of 15 residues. Looked up from germline, CDR1 is SGHRS and CDR2 is YFSETQ. V shed 1 base and J 5 bases; nucleotides not matched to a gene: 3. This CDR3 reads CASSLTSGVNNEQFF. CDR3 nucleotide sequence: TGCGCCAGCAGCTTGACTAGCGGGGTGAACAATGAGCAGTTCTTC.

The chain uses TRBV18 and TRBJ2-3; 10 bases match TRBD1. Germline V gives CDR1 KGHSH, CDR2 LQKENI. V trimming: 3 bases; J trimming: 1 base; junction bases outside the gene matches: 4. The CDR3 is 16 amino acids. The CDR3 protein is CASSPLGTGGTDTQYF. The CDR3 region has the DNA TGTGCCAGCTCACCCCTCGGGACAGGGGGCACAGATACGCAGTATTTT.

The chain is built from TRBV7-9 and TRBJ2-7; no clear D. There are 14 residues in the CDR3. V was pared by 0 bases and J by 4 bases, with 10 bases between. Germline V gives CDR1 SEHNR, CDR2 FQNEAQ (reference sequence). The CDR3 sequence is CASSLALSRYEQYF. CDR3 sequence (DNA): TGTGCCAGCAGCTTAGCGCTTTCCAGATACGAGCAGTACTTC.

Here the CDR3 reads CASSQDREYEQYF. CDR3 coding DNA: TGTGCCAGTAGCCAGGACAGGGAGTACGAGCAGTACTTC. The chain is built from TRBV19 and TRBJ2-7, with 8 bases fitting TRBD1. J was trimmed by 4 bases and V by 6 bases; bases with no gene match: 5. This CDR3 contains 13 residues. Germline V gives CDR1 LNHDA, CDR2 SQIVND (reference sequence).

This clone was seen once. In DNA form, the CDR3 reads TGCAGCGTAGCTGGGACTAGCGGGACCGGTGAGCAGTTCTTC. Amino acids: CSVAGTSGTGEQFF. This chain uses TRBV29-1 with TRBJ2-1; the match to TRBD2 covers 13 bases. This CDR3 spans 14 amino acids. V trimming: 6 bases; J trimming: 9 bases; junction bases outside the gene matches: 8. Germline values: CDR1 SQVTM, CDR2 ANQGSEA.

This clone was counted only a few times. The chain couples TRBV7-9 to TRBJ2-1; TRBD1 agrees at 10 bases. V was pared by 8 bases and J by 4 bases, with 8 bases of the junction left unmatched. Germline V lookup: CDR1 SEHNR, CDR2 FQNEAQ (reference sequence). The CDR3 extends over 15 amino acids. The DNA of the CDR3 is TGTGCCAGCCCGAGACCGGGACAGGGGTACAATGAGCAGTTCTTC. It yields the protein CASPRPGQGYNEQFF. Full variable domain (missing parts from reference TRBV7-9 and TRBJ2-1): DTGVSQNPRHKITKRGQNVTFRCDPISEHNRLYWYRQTLGQGPEFLTYFQNEAQLEKSRLLSDRFSAERPKGSFSTLEIQRTEQGDSAMYLCASPRPGQGYNEQFFGPGTRLTVL.

V and J are TRBV28 and TRBJ1-1, with 11 bases lining up with TRBD1. Per the germline V gene, CDR1 is MDHEN and CDR2 is SYDVKM. The CDR3 totals 16 residues. The trim removed 6 bases at V and 0 bases at J, leaving 6 bases unmatched. CDR3 loop: CASRPGTGGMNTEAFF. CDR3 bases: TGTGCCAGCAGGCCAGGGACAGGGGGGATGAACACTGAAGCTTTCTTT.

The chain couples TRBV7-9 to TRBJ2-7, with TRBD1 matching 7 bases. The CDR3 covers 15 residues. The V segment lost 4 bases and the J segment 3 bases; nucleotides outside the gene matches: 9. Germline lookup yields CDR1 SEHNR and CDR2 FQNEAQ (reference sequence). The CDR3 nucleotides read TGTGCCAGCAGCTGGACACAGGGGCCGTTCTACGAGCAGTACTTC. Its protein product is CASSWTQGPFYEQYF.

The J gene is TRBJ2-2, the V gene TRBV5-1; weak D call: TRBD2 (5 bases). Per germline, CDR1 SGHRS and CDR2 YFSETQ. The length of the CDR3 is 13 residues. Trimming took 9 bases from V and 1 from J, leaving 10 bases between them. CDR3 DNA: TGCGCCACCCCAGAGGGGAACACCGGGGAGCTGTTTTTT. It translates to CATPEGNTGELFF.

The chain employs TRBV4-1 and TRBJ2-1; 11 bases agree with TRBD2. Germline CDR1 is MGHRA and CDR2 is YSYEKL. V lost 0 bases, J lost 3 bases, and 1 base stayed unmatched. CDR3 length equals 16 residues. The DNA for the CDR3 is TGCGCCAGCAGCCAAGAAGGGACTAGCGGCTACAATGAGCAGTTCTTC. Protein: CASSQEGTSGYNEQFF.

The sample holds one count of this clone. The genes are TRBV1 and TRBJ2-7; no check of the table's D call, TRBD2, against the DNA was made. TRBV1 is flagged as a pseudogene. The CDR3 is made up of 16 amino acids. The CDR3 loop is CTSSQGAGGDSYEQYF. The CDR3 DNA reads as TGCACCAGCAGCCAAGGAGCGGGAGGGGACTCCTACGAGCAGTACTTC.

The chain combines TRBV5-4 with TRBJ2-3; 13 positions match TRBD2. V lost 0 bases and J lost 5; bases outside the gene matches: 6. This CDR3 contains 17 residues. Germline CDR1 and CDR2: SGHNT and YYREEE (reference sequence). CDR3 protein: CASSLEILAGGQDTQYF. Here the CDR3 DNA reads TGTGCCAGCAGCTTGGAAATACTAGCGGGGGGGCAAGATACGCAGTATTTT.

This chain uses TRBV28 with TRBJ2-5; 7 bases are shared with TRBD2. Per germline, CDR1 MDHEN and CDR2 SYDVKM. With 5 bases clipped from V and 5 bases from J, the junction kept 8 bases outside the gene matches. The CDR3 is 14 amino acids. CDR3 sequence (DNA): TGTGCCAGCAGTCGATCCAGCGGGACGGAGACCCAGTACTTC. This gives the protein CASSRSSGTETQYF.